A single sample is the source of the 24 T cell receptor beta chains below, sequenced in a study of early T cells in non-severe SARS-CoV-2 infection (dated by TCRdb to the early 2020s). The protocol used for the library was 5' RACE. The data were produced on a NextSeq 500. TCRdb trimmed public reads at Q25 via fastp, called clones via MiXCR and kept in-frame beta chains. Rows are combined by CDR3 protein, so each entry shows the most common genes and DNA. In all, the sample holds 43,000 or so distinct CDR3 sequences, and almost 7.5% of those were seen once. The ten biggest clones cover roughly 8% of the sample. The specimen was whole blood. The receptors were sampled from an adult who was a healthcare worker with PCR-confirmed SARS-CoV-2 infection or an uninfected control (not recorded which).

This clonotype was found a few times. This rearrangement joins TRBV10-3 to TRBJ1-5; D remains ambiguous. The length of the CDR3 is 15 residues. Trimming removed 5 bases at V and 3 bases at J, with 14 bases between. Germline V gene lookup returns CDR1 ENHRY and CDR2 SYGVKD. CDR3 sequence: CAISQTRGDNQPQHF. The DNA for the CDR3 is TGTGCCATCAGTCAAACACGGGGAGACAATCAGCCCCAGCATTTT.

The sample holds many counts of this clonotype. The chain couples TRBV7-9 to TRBJ2-5; possible D gene TRBD1, 5 bases. The CDR3 contains 14 residues. Between the trimmed V and J ends, which lost 5 bases and 2 bases, there was a span of 12 bases. Germline V lookup: CDR1 SEHNR, CDR2 FQNEAQ (reference sequence). CDR3 sequence: CASSPLRDQETQYF. CDR3 coding DNA: TGTGCCAGCAGCCCACTCAGGGATCAAGAGACCCAGTACTTC.

This clonotype has more than one count but fewer than ten. The genes are TRBV30 and TRBJ2-6; no clear D gene. V shed 7 bases and J shed 7 bases, with 29 bases lying between them. The V gene's germline CDR1 is GTSNPN and CDR2 SVGIG (reference sequence). The CDR3 covers 18 residues. The CDR3 is CASPREDLRLGYANVLTF. CDR3 bases: TGTGCCTCCCCAAGAGAGGACCTCCGCTTGGGATACGCCAACGTCCTGACTTTC.

This clonotype has a count of ten or more. The CDR3 spells CSATRTRTSTDTQYF. Written as DNA, the CDR3 is TGCAGTGCCACACGCACACGTACGAGCACAGATACGCAGTATTTT. The chain employs TRBV20-1 and TRBJ2-3, with D unresolved. V was trimmed by 6 bases and J by 0 bases, leaving 16 bases between them. The length of the CDR3 is 15 residues. Germline V gene lookup returns CDR1 DFQATT and CDR2 SNEGSKA (reference sequence).

This clonotype was counted a few times. The J gene is TRBJ2-5, the V gene TRBV5-1; D is unresolved. This CDR3 is built from 12 residues. Germline CDR1 SGHRS, CDR2 YFSETQ. Between the trimmed V and J ends, which lost 1 base and 3 bases, there was a span of 4 bases. CDR3 nucleotide sequence: TGCGCCAGCAGCTTGACAGAAGAGACCCAGTACTTC. This codes for CASSLTEETQYF. Full variable domain (rest looked up from reference TRBV5-1 and TRBJ2-5): KAGVTQTPRYLIKTRGQQVTLSCSPISGHRSVSWYQQTPGQGLQFLFEYFSETQRNKGNFPGRFSGRQFSNSRSEMNVSTLELGDSALYLCASSLTEETQYFGPGTRLLVL.

The CDR3 DNA follows: TGTGCCAGCAGTTTGGGGGTGGGAACAGATACGCAGTATTTT. Its translation: CASSLGVGTDTQYF. The gene calls are TRBV6-1 and TRBJ2-3; the D gene could be TRBD1 or TRBD2 (5 bases each). The germline gives CDR1 MNHNS, CDR2 SASEGT. The CDR3 consists of 14 residues. V was clipped by 5 bases and J by 3 bases, with 12 bases between them.

At least ten counts were recorded for this clonotype. This chain joins TRBV5-1 and TRBJ1-2, with D possibly TRBD1 on 5 matching bases. CDR3 size: 14 residues. Germline CDR1 reads SGHRS; CDR2 reads YFSETQ. The V end was cut by 5 bases, the J end by 4 bases, with 15 bases between. DNA for the CDR3: TGCGCCAGCAGTCCAGGGTTTAGACCCTATGGCTACACCTTC. It yields the protein CASSPGFRPYGYTF.

At least ten counts were recorded for this clonotype. The chain is built from TRBV29-1 and TRBJ1-4; possibly TRBD1 for D (6 bases). V lost 4 bases and J 0 bases, leaving 15 bases between the germline ends. Germline loops: CDR1 SQVTM, CDR2 ANQGSEA. The CDR3 is 16 residues long. The CDR3 DNA follows: TGCAGCGTTGTGGGGGGGCGCGATGCAACTAATGAAAAACTGTTTTTT. Encoded protein: CSVVGGRDATNEKLFF.

This clonotype has ten or more counts. This rearrangement joins TRBV18 to TRBJ1-1, with TRBD1 matching over 7 bases. Germline CDR1 reads KGHSH; CDR2 reads LQKENI. This CDR3 region has 14 residues. The J segment lost 1 base and the V segment lost 5 bases, leaving 4 bases of the junction unmatched. Written as DNA, the CDR3 is TGTGCCAGCTCAAACAGGGGTTCGAACACTGAAGCTTTCTTT. It specifies CASSNRGSNTEAFF.

The sample holds a few counts of this clonotype. The chain has TRBV7-9 and TRBJ2-4; the D is unclear. Trimming removed 3 bases from V and 5 bases from J, with 17 bases in between. The CDR3 has 16 amino acids. Germline V CDR1 and CDR2: SEHNR, FQNEAQ (reference sequence). This CDR3 is CASSFLSGPHENIQYF. CDR3 DNA sequence: TGTGCCAGCAGCTTTTTGTCCGGACCACATGAAAACATTCAGTACTTC.

The chain has TRBV5-1 and TRBJ2-2; tentatively, D is TRBD1 (5 bases). Per the germline V gene, CDR1 is SGHRS and CDR2 is YFSETQ. V was shortened by 4 bases and J by 7 bases, with 20 bases between the two germline ends. CDR3 size: 16 residues. CDR3 loop: CASSLSDRYFGGELFF. Written as DNA, the CDR3 is TGCGCCAGCAGCCTAAGCGACAGATACTTCGGCGGGGAGCTGTTTTTT. Full variable domain (missing parts from reference TRBV5-1 and TRBJ2-2): KAGVTQTPRYLIKTRGQQVTLSCSPISGHRSVSWYQQTPGQGLQFLFEYFSETQRNKGNFPGRFSGRQFSNSRSEMNVSTLELGDSALYLCASSLSDRYFGGELFFGEGSRLTVL.

This clonotype was recorded a few times. A much bigger clone sits one base away, suggesting this may be a read error. The chain combines TRBV6-5 with TRBJ2-5, with D hard to call. The germline V and J ends were trimmed by 2 bases and 2 bases, with 0 bases remaining between them. The CDR3 has 11 residues. In germline, CDR1 is MNHEY, CDR2 SVGAGI. The CDR3 reads CASSYQETQYF. CDR3 nucleotides: TGTGCCAGCAGTTACCAAGAGACCCAGTACTTC.

This chain connects TRBV19 to TRBJ2-3; D is unresolved. V was shortened by 7 bases and J by 2 bases, with 22 bases between the two germline ends. The CDR3 runs 17 residues. Per germline, CDR1 LNHDA and CDR2 SQIVND (reference sequence). The CDR3 bases are TGTGCCAGTACCATAACACACGGGTCTGGAATCACAGATACGCAGTATTTT. Residues: CASTITHGSGITDTQYF.

This clonotype was detected ten times or more. The genes are TRBV5-1 and TRBJ1-1, with 7 nucleotides matching TRBD1. V shed 2 bases and J 5 bases; nucleotides not matched to a gene: 6. Germline V lookup: CDR1 SGHRS, CDR2 YFSETQ. The length of the CDR3 is 14 residues. CDR3 protein: CASSLGGDSTEAFF. In nucleotides, the CDR3 is TGCGCCAGCAGCTTAGGAGGGGACAGTACTGAAGCTTTCTTT.

This clonotype has only a few counts. The chain is built from TRBV3-1 and TRBJ2-3; 9 bases match TRBD1. Germline values: CDR1 LGHDT, CDR2 YNNKEL (reference sequence). V trimming: 1 base; J trimming: 10 bases; junction bases outside the gene matches: 3. The CDR3 is 13 amino acids. The CDR3 loop reads CASSQGTGEPQYF. The CDR3 coding sequence is TGTGCCAGCAGCCAAGGGACAGGGGAGCCGCAGTATTTT.

This clonotype was detected many times. The CDR3, as DNA: TGCGCCAGCAGAACCCCAGAGGACCAAGAGACCCAGTACTTC. Amino acid sequence: CASRTPEDQETQYF. The rearrangement joins TRBV5-1 to TRBJ2-5; no clear D gene. The CDR3 loop spans 14 amino acids. V lost 5 bases to trimming and J lost 0 bases, with 11 bases between them. The V gene's germline CDR1 is SGHRS and CDR2 YFSETQ.

The chain joins TRBV7-2 to TRBJ1-6; the D is unclear. Germline loops: CDR1 SGHTA, CDR2 FQGNSA. The length of the CDR3 is 14 residues. Trimming pared 5 bases from V and 10 bases from J, leaving 15 bases between. CDR3: CASSPRPGLSPLHF. Here the CDR3 DNA reads TGTGCCAGCAGCCCCCGTCCGGGATTATCACCCCTCCACTTT.

Many counts were recorded for this clonotype. This rearrangement joins TRBV4-3 to TRBJ2-1; D perhaps matches TRBD1 (5 bases). Germline-derived CDR1 and CDR2 are LGHNA and YSLEER. The CDR3 has 13 residues. The V and J ends lost 0 bases and 5 bases respectively, with 5 bases between them. The CDR3 reads CASSQEGHNEQFF. The DNA for the CDR3 is TGCGCCAGCAGCCAAGAGGGGCACAATGAGCAGTTCTTC.

This rearrangement joins TRBV5-1 to TRBJ2-5, with 10 bases fitting TRBD1. Per germline, CDR1 SGHRS and CDR2 YFSETQ. J gave up 1 base and V 7 bases, and 7 bases lay outside the gene matches. The CDR3 consists of 15 residues. In nucleotides, the CDR3 is TGCGCCAGCCTGAGGGACAGGGGAAGCCAAGAGACCCAGTACTTC. It specifies CASLRDRGSQETQYF.

This chain joins TRBV7-9 and TRBJ2-3; D is unresolved. V was pared by 1 base and J by 0 bases, with 11 bases between. The CDR3 is 16 amino acids. CDR1 SEHNR and CDR2 FQNEAQ come from the germline V gene (reference sequence). The CDR3 sequence is CASSLVLAGSTDTQYF. The CDR3 DNA follows: TGTGCCAGCAGCTTAGTACTCGCTGGGAGCACAGATACGCAGTATTTT.

The chain is built from TRBV5-6 and TRBJ2-2, with 7 bases that match TRBD1. CDR1 SGHDT and CDR2 YYEEEE come from the germline V gene. CDR3 length: 15 amino acids. The J segment lost 1 base and the V segment lost 4 bases, leaving 4 bases of the junction unmatched. The CDR3 loop reads CASSATGKNTGELFF. CDR3 nucleotides: TGTGCCAGCAGCGCGACAGGGAAGAACACCGGGGAGCTGTTTTTT.

This clonotype turned up a few times. V gene TRBV4-2 combines with J gene TRBJ1-1, with no clear D. Germline assignment: CDR1 LGHNA and CDR2 YNFKEQ. CDR3 length: 13 amino acids. V lost 3 bases, J lost 6 bases, and 11 bases lay in between. The CDR3 region has the DNA TGTGCCAGCAGCCACGGGAAGGGTTCTGAAGCTTTCTTT. Translation: CASSHGKGSEAFF.

The sample holds many counts of this clonotype. The chain uses TRBV5-6 and TRBJ2-4, with TRBD2 as a possible D gene (6 bases). Trimming took 2 bases from V and 3 from J, leaving 9 bases between them. CDR3 size: 14 residues. The germline V gene encodes CDR1 SGHDT and CDR2 YYEEEE. The CDR3 is CASSLGGDKNIQYF. CDR3 nucleotides: TGTGCCAGCAGCTTAGGAGGGGACAAAAACATTCAGTACTTC.

The rearrangement uses TRBV6-5 and TRBJ1-5; D unclear. The CDR3 loop spans 13 amino acids. Trimming removed 5 bases from V and 7 bases from J, with 12 bases in between. Germline assignment: CDR1 MNHEY and CDR2 SVGAGI. The CDR3 DNA follows: TGTGCCAGCAGTCCGCAGTTGTCCCAGCCCCAGCATTTT. This gives the protein CASSPQLSQPQHF.